This is a list of T cell receptor beta chains from one sample in a study of blood T cells in healthy people across ages. One entry per CDR3 protein, called by TCRdb with MiXCR from the 5' RACE reads. Of more than 900,000 distinct CDR3 sequences in the sample, approximately 25% were seen once. These data were also filed under a second study, of T cells of mothers and their children.

The sequencing input was blood. These receptors were taken from a girl aged 2 to 10 in good health. CDR3s include the opening cysteine and the closing phenylalanine or tryptophan. D genes are given only for firm matches. Rows may omit the clone size; those that give it use once, few, many or a size class.

clone size,J gene,D gene,V gene,CDR3 protein,CDR3 DNA
few,TRBJ2-5,-,TRBV2,CASIIPQQETQYF,TGTGCCAGCATAATCCCACAGCAAGAGACCCAGTACTTC
few,TRBJ2-4,-,TRBV5-1,CASSYQRDEWCF,TGCGCCAGCAGCTACCAAAGGGACGAGTGGTGCTTC
many,TRBJ2-7,TRBD2,TRBV12-3/TRBV12-4,CASSLTSGAYEQYF,TGTGCCAGCAGCTTAACTAGCGGAGCCTACGAGCAGTACTTC
-,TRBJ1-3,-,TRBV3-1,CASSQDDHSGNTIYF,TGTGCCAGCAGCCAAGACGATCACTCTGGAAACACCATATATTTT
few,TRBJ2-5,TRBD1,TRBV27,CASSGQGVGETQYF,TGTGCCAGCAGCGGACAGGGGGTAGGAGAGACCCAGTACTTC
-,TRBJ1-2,-,TRBV12-3/TRBV12-4,CASSFETAIGGYTF,TGTGCCAGCAGTTTTGAAACAGCCATAGGAGGGTACACCTTC
-,TRBJ1-2,-,TRBV4-1,CASSQTGGGNYGYTF,TGCGCCAGCAGCCAAACCGGTGGGGGTAACTATGGCTACACCTTC
-,TRBJ1-1,TRBD1,TRBV6-2/TRBV6-3,CASRPGQARMNTEAFF,TGTGCCAGCAGACCGGGACAGGCTCGCATGAACACTGAAGCTTTCTTT
few,TRBJ1-4,TRBD1,TRBV12-5,CASGLDQGDEKLFF,TGTGCTAGTGGTTTGGACCAGGGGGATGAAAAACTGTTTTTT
-,TRBJ2-7,-,TRBV29-1,CSVVEGRQPYEQYF,TGCAGCGTTGTTGAGGGCCGCCAACCTTACGAGCAGTACTTC
few,TRBJ2-1,-,TRBV27,CASSSSIPPREFF,TGTGCCAGCAGTTCCAGCATCCCCCCTCGGGAGTTCTTC
-,TRBJ2-3,-,TRBV28,CASSSGPPEAQYF,TGTGCCAGCAGTTCCGGACCGCCTGAGGCGCAGTATTTT
once,TRBJ1-2,-,TRBV29-1,CSVALIYGDGYTF,TGCAGCGTTGCCCTTATCTATGGGGATGGCTACACCTTC
few,TRBJ2-5,-,TRBV7-2,CASSPWDTSNEQFF,TGTGCCAGCAGCCCCTGGGACACTTCCAATGAGCAGTTCTTT
few,TRBJ2-1,TRBD1,TRBV7-9,CASSSGAGDSNEQFF,TGTGCCAGCAGCTCTGGGGCCGGGGACAGCAATGAGCAGTTCTTC
-,TRBJ2-6,TRBD2,TRBV29-1,CSVENSGSSGANVLTF,TGCAGCGTTGAGAACAGCGGGAGCTCTGGGGCCAACGTCCTGACTTTC